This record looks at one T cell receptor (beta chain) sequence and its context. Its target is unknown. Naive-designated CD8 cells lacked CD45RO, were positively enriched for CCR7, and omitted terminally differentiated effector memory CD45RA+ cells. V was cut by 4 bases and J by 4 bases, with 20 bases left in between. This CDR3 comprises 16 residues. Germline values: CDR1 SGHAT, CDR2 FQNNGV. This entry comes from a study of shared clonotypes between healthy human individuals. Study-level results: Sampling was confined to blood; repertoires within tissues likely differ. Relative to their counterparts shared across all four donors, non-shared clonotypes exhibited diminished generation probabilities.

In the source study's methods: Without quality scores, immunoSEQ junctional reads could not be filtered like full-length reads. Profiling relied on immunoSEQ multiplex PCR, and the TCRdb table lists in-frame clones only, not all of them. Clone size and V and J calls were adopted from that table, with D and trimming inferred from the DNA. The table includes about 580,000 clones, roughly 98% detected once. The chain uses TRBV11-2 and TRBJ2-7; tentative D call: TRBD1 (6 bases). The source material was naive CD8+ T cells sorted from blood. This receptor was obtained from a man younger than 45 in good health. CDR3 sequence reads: CASSSPIRQVGYEQYF. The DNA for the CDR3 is TGTGCCAGCAGCTCCCCGATCCGACAGGTTGGGTACGAGCAGTACTTC.